The next 18 T cell receptor beta chains were all read from a single sample in a study of shared clonotypes between healthy human individuals. Libraries were prepared by immunoSEQ multiplex PCR; TCRdb keeps only in-frame clonotypes and omits some of them. The sample gives about 580,000 clones, 95% to 98% of which show up once; 0.25% to 0.35% is in the top ten. CD45RO-negative, CCR7-selected cells formed the naive CD8 fraction, which excluded terminally differentiated effector memory CD45RA+ cells. Material for sequencing was naive CD8+ T cells sorted from blood. The receptors shown here come from a man aged 25-45 years in good health.

This rearrangement joins TRBV10-3 to TRBJ1-2; D is uncertain. This CDR3 region has 11 residues. Trimming stripped 8 bases from V and 6 bases from J, with 10 bases between. Germline V gene sequence: CDR1 ENHRY, CDR2 SYGVKD. CDR3 DNA sequence: TGTGCCATCTTCTCGACTGATGGCTACACCTTC. The encoded protein is CAIFSTDGYTF.

The genes are TRBV6-5 and TRBJ2-3; 10 bases align to TRBD1. Germline V gene sequence: CDR1 MNHEY, CDR2 SVGAGI. The CDR3 consists of 14 residues. J lost 3 bases, V lost 6 bases, and 3 bases had no gene match. The CDR3 loop reads CASRDRGWTDTQYF. CDR3 in DNA: TGTGCCAGCAGGGACAGGGGGTGGACAGATACGCAGTATTTT.

The chain carries TRBV27 and TRBJ2-5; 7 nucleotides line up with TRBD2. From germline, CDR1 is MNHEY and CDR2 SMNVEV (reference sequence). The V gene end was trimmed by 0 bases and the J gene end by 2 bases; junction bases not matched to a gene: 3. There are 15 residues in the CDR3. CDR3: CASSLSLAEQETQYF. CDR3 nucleotide sequence: TGTGCCAGCAGTTTATCCCTAGCGGAGCAAGAGACCCAGTACTTC.

The chain has TRBV5-5 and TRBJ2-3, with D unresolved. This CDR3 spans 15 amino acids. CDR1 and CDR2 from the germline V gene are SGHKS and YYEKEE (reference sequence). V lost 0 bases, J lost 3 bases, and 11 bases lay in between. The DNA for the CDR3 is TGTGCCAGCAGCTTGGAAGGAAAATATACAGATACGCAGTATTTT. Residues: CASSLEGKYTDTQYF.

The chain has TRBV2 and TRBJ2-1, with 7 bases identical to TRBD2. The CDR3 spans 13 residues. V lost 7 bases, J lost 6 bases, and 6 bases stayed unmatched. Per germline, CDR1 SNHLY and CDR2 FYNNEI. The DNA for the CDR3 is TGTGCCAGCAAAGGACTAGGGTTCAATGAGCAGTTCTTC. Amino acids: CASKGLGFNEQFF.

The V gene is TRBV11-3, the J gene TRBJ2-1; D remains unclear. Germline lookup yields CDR1 SGHNT and CDR2 YENEEA. CDR3 length: 11 residues. The V and J ends lost 3 bases and 10 bases respectively, with 7 bases between them. CDR3 in amino acids: CASSLEAEQFF. The CDR3 DNA reads as TGTGCCAGCAGCTTGGAAGCGGAGCAGTTCTTC. Variable domain in full (rest from reference TRBV11-3 and TRBJ2-1): EAGVVQSPRYKIIEKKQPVAFWCNPISGHNTLYWYLQNLGQGPELLIRYENEEAVDDSQLPKDRFSAERLKGVDSTLKIQPAELGDSAVYLCASSLEAEQFFGPGTRLTVL.

The J gene is TRBJ1-2, the V gene TRBV27; 7 bases line up with TRBD1. V was clipped by 6 bases and J by 4 bases; unmatched bases: 14. Germline V gene data show CDR1 as MNHEY and CDR2 as SMNVEV (reference sequence). CDR3 size: 16 residues. In nucleotides, the CDR3 is TGTGCCAGCAGCCTTACATTACGGGACAGCATCTATGGCTACACCTTC. Its protein is CASSLTLRDSIYGYTF.

In regard to this clone: Different DNA sequences within this sample yield the same CDR3. J is TRBJ2-1 and V is TRBV29-1, with no clear D. The CDR3 length is 11 residues. The V gene lost 2 bases and the J gene lost 5 bases, with 4 bases spanning the gap. Germline V CDR1 and CDR2: SQVTM, ANQGSEA. The CDR3 protein is CSVEKDNEQFF. CDR3 in DNA: TGCAGCGTTGAAAAGGACAATGAGCAGTTCTTC.

V and J are TRBV5-6 and TRBJ1-4; D is unresolved. The CDR3 length is 13 residues. The V and J ends lost 3 bases and 8 bases respectively, with 11 bases between them. CDR1 is SGHDT, CDR2 YYEEEE, per germline. The CDR3: CASSSSLEEKLFF. The DNA of the CDR3 is TGTGCCAGCAGCTCGAGTCTTGAGGAAAAACTGTTTTTT.

This sequence joins TRBV9 and TRBJ2-3, with no clear D. Trimming shortened V by 0 bases and J by 6 bases, and 8 bases separated the two germline ends. CDR1 and CDR2 from the germline V gene are SGDLS and YYNGEE. The CDR3 sequence is 13 residues long. The CDR3 DNA reads as TGTGCCAGCAGCGTAGCCCGCAGGGATACGCAGTATTTT. Its translation: CASSVARRDTQYF.

The V and J genes are TRBV19 and TRBJ2-7, with D maybe TRBD1 (5 bases). Deletions cut 3 bases from V and 6 bases from J, with 15 bases between. The CDR3 consists of 14 residues. CDR1 and CDR2 from the germline V gene are LNHDA and SQIVND (reference sequence). The CDR3 sequence is CASSMSDSQAEQYF. DNA of the CDR3: TGTGCCAGTAGTATGTCTGACAGCCAGGCCGAGCAGTACTTC.

V is TRBV7-6 and J is TRBJ2-1, with TRBD1 matching over 9 bases. V lost 1 base to trimming and J lost 9 bases; unmatched junction nucleotides: 4. This CDR3 contains 14 residues. Per germline, CDR1 SGHVS and CDR2 FNYEAQ. DNA for the CDR3: TGTGCCAGCAGCTTAGTGGGGACAGGGCCTGAGCAGTTCTTC. It codes for CASSLVGTGPEQFF.

The V gene is TRBV4-1, the J gene TRBJ1-1; perhaps TRBD1 as D (6 bases). Germline loops: CDR1 MGHRA, CDR2 YSYEKL. The CDR3 covers 15 residues. The V and J ends lost 3 bases and 2 bases respectively, with 13 bases between them. The CDR3 nucleotides are TGCGCCAGCAGCCAGGATGGGACATTTAACACTGAAGCTTTCTTT. This encodes CASSQDGTFNTEAFF.

The V call is TRBV5-1, the J call TRBJ2-3, with 9 nucleotides matching TRBD1. Germline CDR1 SGHRS, CDR2 YFSETQ. Unmatched junction bases numbered 14, after V lost 4 bases and J lost 5 bases. CDR3 length: 17 residues. CDR3 in DNA: TGCGCCAGCAGCCCCGGGGTCCGGACAGGGGCCCAAGATACGCAGTATTTT. It codes for CASSPGVRTGAQDTQYF.

The V call is TRBV6-5, the J call TRBJ1-2; TRBD1 might be the D (6 bases). CDR3 length equals 12 residues. Trimming removed 6 bases from V and 8 bases from J, with 13 bases in between. Germline V gene data show CDR1 as MNHEY and CDR2 as SVGAGI. Here the CDR3 reads CASSPTGLGYTF. DNA of the CDR3: TGTGCCAGCAGCCCGACAGGCTTGGGCTACACCTTC.

This clone was detected only once. The V gene is TRBV2, the J gene TRBJ1-2; D gene ambiguous. This CDR3 has 10 amino acids. Germline-derived CDR1 and CDR2 are SNHLY and FYNNEI. Trimming cost V 6 bases and J 5 bases, with 4 bases left between them. The CDR3 DNA is TGTGCCAGCAGGGAATATGGCTACACCTTC. It yields the protein CASREYGYTF. Full variable domain (remainder filled in from reference TRBV2 and TRBJ1-2): EPEVTQTPSHQVTQMGQEVILRCVPISNHLYFYWYRQILGQKVEFLVSFYNNEISEKSEIFDDQFSVERPDGSNFTLKIRSTKLEDSAMYFCASREYGYTFGSGTRLTVV.

The chain employs TRBV5-6 and TRBJ2-7; TRBD1 or TRBD2 may be the D gene (5 bases each). Trimming took 6 bases from V and 1 from J, leaving 8 bases between them. Germline V lookup: CDR1 SGHDT, CDR2 YYEEEE. This CDR3 has 12 amino acids. The DNA for the CDR3 is TGTGCCAGCACCTGGGGGTCCTACGAGCAGTACTTC. Encoded protein: CASTWGSYEQYF.

Concerning this clone itself: Germline and junction disagree at one end, which may indicate a read error. The chain recombines TRBV4-3 with TRBJ1-2; no clear D. Germline CDR1 is LGHNA and CDR2 is YSLEER. The CDR3 sequence is 12 residues long. The CDR3: CASSQDRVHLDF. In DNA form, the CDR3 reads TGCGCCAGCAGCCAAGATCGGGTCCACCTGGACTTC.